This TCR beta chain was documented in a study of shared clonotypes between healthy human individuals. General study results and limits: Specimens sampled were limited to blood, with tissue repertoires likely differing.

Sequencing on ten immunoSEQ deep assay plates was performed for unsorted PBMC DNA. The method was immunoSEQ multiplex PCR; TCRdb's version includes in-frame clones alone and lacks a portion of them. Of approximately 480,000 clones listed, about 79% are singletons. With respect to this clone: Its antigen is undetermined.

Material: PBMCs. The source of this sequence is a woman in her 40s in good health. Some clones in this sample may be carry-over from other donors' samples.

Here the CDR3 DNA reads TGCAGCGTCTCATATAGCAATCAGCCCCAGCATTTT. This gives the protein CSVSYSNQPQHF. V gene TRBV29-1 combines with J gene TRBJ1-5, with D hard to call. Germline assignment: CDR1 SQVTM and CDR2 ANQGSEA. This CDR3 region has 12 residues. The V end lost 6 bases, the J end lost 0 bases, and 6 bases lay between the germline ends.